These 22 T cell receptor beta chains were sequenced from one sample in a study of vaccination effects on CD4 cells after COVID-19. ViraFEST expansion of antigen-specific CD4+ T cells with viral peptide pools preceded sequencing. Culture proceeded for approximately 10 days, and CD4+ T cells were then isolated. Each person got two doses of an mRNA SARS-CoV-2 vaccine, BNT162b2 or mRNA-1273. For these TCRs, the target antigens are not known. The method was immunoSEQ multiplex PCR; TCRdb's version includes in-frame clones alone and lacks a portion of them. This sample carries more than 50,000 clones, 76% of them seen once, and the ten largest clones take approximately 0.95%. The input for sequencing was CD4+ T cells from PBMCs cultured with HCoV-OC43 spike peptides, taken after COVID-19 vaccination. Noted subset: HCoV-OC43 spike overlapping peptide pool stimulation. The receptors come from a human donor who received a COVID-19 vaccine.

The chain links TRBV29-1 to TRBJ1-5; unclear D gene. This CDR3 comprises 12 residues. CDR1 is SQVTM and CDR2 is ANQGSEA in the germline V gene. V was clipped by 8 bases and J by 0 bases, with 8 bases between them. This CDR3 reads CSPRGSNQPQHF. The CDR3, as DNA: TGCAGCCCTCGGGGTAGCAATCAGCCCCAGCATTTT.

The chain combines TRBV4-1 with TRBJ2-1; 9 positions agree with TRBD2. The CDR3 length is 16 residues. CDR1 is MGHRA and CDR2 is YSYEKL in the germline V gene. The J segment lost 9 bases and the V segment lost 1 base, leaving 10 bases of the junction unmatched. CDR3 residues: CASSQGASGGRSEQFF. In DNA, the CDR3 is TGCGCCAGCAGCCAAGGAGCGAGCGGGGGGCGCAGTGAGCAGTTCTTC.

The V and J genes are TRBV5-1 and TRBJ2-1; 9 nucleotides match TRBD1. The J segment lost 4 bases and the V segment lost 4 bases, leaving 9 bases of the junction unmatched. CDR1 and CDR2 from the germline V gene are SGHRS and YFSETQ. CDR3 length equals 16 residues. CDR3 nucleotides: TGCGCCAGCAGCCGCATTCCGGGACAGGGATACAATGAGCAGTTCTTC. Amino acids: CASSRIPGQGYNEQFF. The full variable domain, completed using reference TRBV5-1 and TRBJ2-1, is KAGVTQTPRYLIKTRGQQVTLSCSPISGHRSVSWYQQTPGQGLQFLFEYFSETQRNKGNFPGRFSGRQFSNSRSEMNVSTLELGDSALYLCASSRIPGQGYNEQFFGPGTRLTVL.

As to this clone: The junction does not match germline at one end; this may be a read error. The V gene is TRBV19, the J gene TRBJ2-2; D not resolved. CDR1 and CDR2 from the germline V gene are LNHDA and SQIVND (reference sequence). The CDR3 loop spans 14 amino acids. The CDR3 bases are TGTGCCAGTAGTATAGTACAGAACTCCGGGGAGCTGTTTTTT. It is translated as CASSIVQNSGELFF.

This clone was seen a handful of times. V is TRBV4-3 and J is TRBJ1-3; tentatively, D is TRBD1 (5 bases). Deletions cut 4 bases from V and 0 bases from J, with 10 bases between. Per the germline V gene, CDR1 is LGHNA and CDR2 is YSLEER. CDR3 size: 15 residues. The CDR3 bases are TGCGCCAGCAGCCCCACAGGAGGCTCTGGAAACACCATATATTTT. Translated, it gives CASSPTGGSGNTIYF.

V is TRBV19 and J is TRBJ2-1; 10 bases line up with TRBD1. V trimming: 8 bases; J trimming: 10 bases; junction bases outside the gene matches: 11. The CDR3 sequence is 14 residues long. Looked up from germline, CDR1 is LNHDA and CDR2 is SQIVND (reference sequence). CDR3 sequence (DNA): TGTGCCAGTGCCAATCGGGACAGGGGTTGGGAGCAGTTCTTC. Amino acid sequence: CASANRDRGWEQFF.

A single count supports this clone. This chain joins TRBV7-2 and TRBJ2-2; D gene ambiguous. The CDR3 length is 16 residues. With 1 base removed from V and 0 bases from J, the gap between germline ends came to 9 bases. Germline CDR1 and CDR2: SGHTA and FQGNSA. CDR3 protein: CASSLGPSSNTGELFF. The CDR3 DNA reads as TGTGCCAGCAGCTTAGGTCCCTCCTCGAACACCGGGGAGCTGTTTTTT.

By frequency in the sample, this clone is medium-sized. The V gene is TRBV4-2, the J gene TRBJ1-6; 9 bases align to TRBD1. This CDR3 region has 16 residues. Germline-derived CDR1 and CDR2 are LGHNA and YNFKEQ. Trimming removed 3 bases from V and 8 bases from J; junction bases left unmatched: 8. The chain's CDR3 is CASSHSGQGLHSPLHF. DNA of the CDR3: TGTGCCAGCAGCCATTCTGGACAGGGGTTGCATTCACCCCTCCACTTT.

This clone was found once. This chain connects TRBV19 to TRBJ2-5; D remains unclear. The CDR3 length is 17 residues. Per the germline V gene, CDR1 is LNHDA and CDR2 is SQIVND (reference sequence). V shed 4 bases and J shed 0 bases, with 18 bases lying between them. DNA of the CDR3: TGTGCCAGTAGTAGGCGAGCAAGCCCTCTGTACCAAGAGACCCAGTACTTC. It translates to CASSRRASPLYQETQYF.

The genes are TRBV5-1 and TRBJ1-1; D perhaps matches TRBD1 (5 bases). Trimming removed 3 bases from V and 0 bases from J, with 12 bases in between. There are 15 residues in the CDR3. The germline gives CDR1 SGHRS, CDR2 YFSETQ. CDR3 bases: TGCGCCAGCAGCTCCAAGTTAGGGGTGAACACTGAAGCTTTCTTT. Encoded protein: CASSSKLGVNTEAFF. The entire variable domain, with the rest obtained from reference TRBV5-1 and TRBJ1-1, is as follows: KAGVTQTPRYLIKTRGQQVTLSCSPISGHRSVSWYQQTPGQGLQFLFEYFSETQRNKGNFPGRFSGRQFSNSRSEMNVSTLELGDSALYLCASSSKLGVNTEAFFGQGTRLTVV.

V usage is TRBV6-5 and J usage is TRBJ2-3; D uncertain. The CDR3 extends over 11 amino acids. V lost 6 bases to trimming and J lost 9 bases, with 10 bases between them. Germline V gives CDR1 MNHEY, CDR2 SVGAGI. CDR3 protein: CASSSGFTQYF. CDR3 DNA sequence: TGTGCCAGCAGCTCCGGGTTCACGCAGTATTTT.

The chain uses TRBV6-2 or TRBV6-3 and TRBJ1-5, with D possibly being TRBD1 (5 bases). The CDR3 totals 17 residues. V was trimmed by 0 bases and J by 4 bases, leaving 16 bases between them. The germline V gene has CDR1 MNHEY and CDR2 SVGEGT. This CDR3 is CASSYSSWGGGNQPQHF. The CDR3 nucleotides are TGTGCCAGCAGTTACTCGAGTTGGGGGGGAGGGAATCAGCCCCAGCATTTT.

This clone was counted between two and nine times. The V and J genes are TRBV30 and TRBJ1-5; tentative D call: TRBD1 (5 bases). This CDR3 has 14 residues. Trimming shortened V by 3 bases and J by 6 bases, and 15 bases separated the two germline ends. The germline gives CDR1 GTSNPN, CDR2 SVGIG (reference sequence). In nucleotides, the CDR3 is TGTGCCTGGAGGGGGGTCGGGGCTGGTCAGCCCCAGCATTTT. Its translation: CAWRGVGAGQPQHF.

The genes are TRBV12-3 or TRBV12-4 and TRBJ1-1; D possibly corresponds to TRBD1 (5 bases). V was trimmed by 7 bases and J by 3 bases, leaving 9 bases between them. The CDR3 has 12 amino acids. CDR3 residues: CASTQGYTEAFF. Written as DNA, the CDR3 is TGTGCCAGCACCCAGGGTTACACTGAAGCTTTCTTT.

The chain recombines TRBV19 with TRBJ2-5; D is possibly TRBD2 (6 bases). CDR3 size: 16 residues. Germline loops: CDR1 LNHDA, CDR2 SQIVND (reference sequence). V lost 1 base and J 1 base, leaving 13 bases between the germline ends. The CDR3 here is CASSIAGVGGQETQYF. The CDR3 bases are TGTGCCAGTAGTATAGCCGGGGTGGGGGGCCAAGAGACCCAGTACTTC.

The genes are TRBV10-3 and TRBJ2-3, with 15 positions matching TRBD2. The germline CDR1 and CDR2 sequences are ENHRY and SYGVKD. This CDR3 is built from 16 residues. J was trimmed by 4 bases and V by 6 bases; bases with no gene match: 5. This CDR3 reads CAIRPGLAGGADTQYF. The CDR3 DNA reads as TGTGCCATCAGACCGGGACTAGCGGGGGGTGCAGATACGCAGTATTTT.

This clone was picked up a small number of times. This chain connects TRBV11-1 to TRBJ1-6; TRBD1 matches 7 bases. Germline V gene sequence: CDR1 SGHAT, CDR2 FQDESV (reference sequence). V lost 7 bases and J lost 6; bases outside the gene matches: 6. This CDR3 has 14 amino acids. The CDR3 reads CASTQQGFNSPLHF. The CDR3 region has the DNA TGTGCCAGCACTCAACAGGGGTTTAATTCACCCCTCCACTTT.

This chain connects TRBV6-5 to TRBJ1-1; tentative D call: TRBD1 (5 bases). V was clipped by 7 bases and J by 1 base, with 10 bases between them. The CDR3 spans 13 residues. Per the germline V gene, CDR1 is MNHEY and CDR2 is SVGAGI. DNA of the CDR3: TGTGCCAGCAAGGATCAGGGGAACACTGAAGCTTTCTTT. Translation gives CASKDQGNTEAFF.

CDR3 protein: CASSIRTGGGQPQHF. The CDR3 DNA reads TGTGCCAGTAGTATCCGGACAGGGGGAGGTCAGCCCCAGCATTTT. The chain recombines TRBV19 with TRBJ1-5; TRBD1 matches at 10 bases. CDR3 size: 15 residues. Germline CDR1 is LNHDA and CDR2 is SQIVND (reference sequence). Trimming took 3 bases from V and 6 from J; bases not matched to a gene: 5.

The rearrangement links TRBV7-9 to TRBJ2-5; D ambiguous. Germline CDR1 reads SEHNR; CDR2 reads FQNEAQ (reference sequence). This CDR3 has 13 residues. V lost 5 bases to trimming and J lost 4 bases, with 11 bases between them. The CDR3 spells CASSTGLGETQYF. CDR3 coding DNA: TGTGCCAGCAGCACCGGCCTGGGAGAGACCCAGTACTTC.

This clone was observed a handful of times. The V call is TRBV19, the J call TRBJ1-2; D gene unclear. Germline CDR1 LNHDA, CDR2 SQIVND (reference sequence). Trimming pared 6 bases from V and 8 bases from J, leaving 13 bases between. The CDR3 is 12 residues long. The CDR3 DNA follows: TGTGCCAGTAGGATCGGGAATAGGGGCTACACCTTC. Its translation is CASRIGNRGYTF. Using reference TRBV19 and TRBJ1-2 for the parts outside the CDR3, the full variable domain is DGGITQSPKYLFRKEGQNVTLSCEQNLNHDAMYWYRQDPGQGLRLIYYSQIVNDFQKGDIAEGYSVSREKKESFPLTVTSAQKNPTAFYLCASRIGNRGYTFGSGTRLTVV.

The rearrangement uses TRBV24-1 and TRBJ1-2; 9 bases agree with TRBD1. Germline loops: CDR1 KGHDR, CDR2 SFDVKD. V lost 1 base to trimming and J lost 7 bases; unmatched junction nucleotides: 3. The CDR3 is 14 amino acids. CDR3 region: CATSDLTGGRGYTF. CDR3 nucleotide sequence: TGTGCCACCAGTGATTTAACAGGGGGCCGTGGCTACACCTTC.